A selection of T cell receptor beta chains follows, all from one sample in a study of OX40 agonist ivuxolimab in advanced cancers. The method was immunoSEQ multiplex PCR; TCRdb's version includes in-frame clones alone and lacks a portion of them. This sample has about 50,000 clones; about 92% occur once, and the top ten carry more than 5%. The source was CD4+ or CD8+ T cells sorted from blood, collected in a trial of the OX40 agonist ivuxolimab. These receptors were collected from an adult with an advanced solid tumor such as melanoma, head and neck, liver or kidney cancer. Both conserved end residues are trimmed from each CDR3. D genes are given only for firm matches.

length	V	J	D	CDR3
13	TRBV5-6	TRBJ2-7	-	ASSSRKVGSYEQY
14	TRBV9	TRBJ1-1	-	ASSTGGGGLYTEAF
14	TRBV7-2	TRBJ2-4	-	ASSLWEGLAKNIQY
10	TRBV19	TRBJ1-5	-	ASRMQGQPQH
15	TRBV7-9	TRBJ2-1	TRBD2	ASSLTTSGGTGNEQF
13	TRBV15	TRBJ1-5	-	ATSPGTLWNQPQH
11	TRBV11-2	TRBJ1-5	-	ASSWTERRPQH
11	TRBV6-5	TRBJ1-1	-	ASIHTVNTEAF
10	TRBV12-5	TRBJ2-1	-	ASGSRVDEQF
13	TRBV30	TRBJ2-1	TRBD2	AWSAREGIYNEQF
13	TRBV28	TRBJ1-3	TRBD1	ASSVDRSSGNTIY
11	TRBV9	TRBJ2-7	-	ASSVGGNYEQY
13	TRBV5-4	TRBJ2-3	TRBD2	ASSPGLDPTDTQY
14	TRBV30	TRBJ2-3	TRBD2	AWSGEGLPGLDTQY
12	TRBV4-1	TRBJ1-6	-	ASSQEQAPSPLH
11	TRBV7-3	TRBJ2-1	-	ASSPEDRNEQF
10	TRBV29-1	TRBJ1-2	-	SVRGESIGYT
14	TRBV7-9	TRBJ1-4	-	ASSSSVGALLEKLF
11	TRBV19	TRBJ1-6	-	ASQRGTNSPLH
13	TRBV10-3	TRBJ2-1	TRBD2	AIADTGLAGNEQF
15	TRBV7-8	TRBJ1-1	-	ASSPREAGNMNTEAF
12	TRBV12-5	TRBJ2-5	TRBD1	ASGAQGAEETQY
12	TRBV9	TRBJ2-3	TRBD2	ASSVYGRADTQY
15	TRBV10-1	TRBJ2-1	-	ASSDPGVYRGKHEQF
13	TRBV28	TRBJ1-2	-	ASSSTLGSNYGYT
12	TRBV6-5	TRBJ1-2	-	ASSYSSANYGYT
11	TRBV13	TRBJ1-2	-	ASYDVGEWGYT
14	TRBV4-3	TRBJ2-5	TRBD2	ASSQGLAGGGETQY
12	TRBV9	TRBJ2-2	-	ASSVDKGPGELF
14	TRBV5-1	TRBJ2-3	TRBD2	ASSFGIAGDADTQY
14	TRBV5-1	TRBJ2-1	TRBD2	ASSYEASGDLNEQF
12	TRBV10-3	TRBJ2-2	TRBD2	AISDEREGGELF
14	TRBV4-1	TRBJ2-7	-	ASSPIGGDWAYEQY
13	TRBV6-1	TRBJ1-1	-	ATEFTAGMNTEAF
14	TRBV28	TRBJ1-3	-	ASSNGRLETGNTIY
13	TRBV10-2	TRBJ2-7	TRBD2	ASSVGSGRAYEQY
11	TRBV6-6	TRBJ1-1	-	ASKLGMNTEAF
11	TRBV15	TRBJ1-4	-	ATSRETYEKLF